The 31 T cell receptor beta chains below were found in one sample sequenced in a study of blood T cell repertoires in COVID-19 (dated by TCRdb to 2019 to 2021). To prepare the library, the immunoSEQ multiplex PCR assay was applied. Drawn from immuneACCESS, this table holds only the in-frame rearrangements with V and J called that TCRdb kept. Clones are partly lost; checked studies trace under half to an unresolved V gene and leave the rest unexplained. This sample has under 300,000 clones in its table, and around 90% of those were observed once. Together, the top ten hold roughly 1.2% of the sample. Specimen: PBMCs or T cells enriched from blood (not recorded which). Source of these receptors: a human donor in a cohort exposed to, infected with or recovered from COVID-19 (not recorded which). The donor label of this sample is uncertain.

V and J are TRBV19 and TRBJ2-1, with D unclear. The CDR3 totals 11 residues. Germline loops: CDR1 LNHDA, CDR2 SQIVND (reference sequence). V gave up 3 bases and J gave up 8 bases, with 5 bases separating them. CDR3 DNA: TGTGCCAGTAGTATGGGCCATGAGCAGTTCTTC. Translating it yields CASSMGHEQFF. Based on the CDR3 plus reference TRBV19 and TRBJ2-1, the full variable domain is DGGITQSPKYLFRKEGQNVTLSCEQNLNHDAMYWYRQDPGQGLRLIYYSQIVNDFQKGDIAEGYSVSREKKESFPLTVTSAQKNPTAFYLCASSMGHEQFFGPGTRLTVL.

The sample holds one count of this clone. The chain carries TRBV14 and TRBJ1-6, with a weak D call TRBD1 (5 bases). This CDR3 spans 15 amino acids. Trimming stripped 4 bases from V and 10 bases from J, with 17 bases between. The germline V gene encodes CDR1 SGHDN and CDR2 FVKESK. The CDR3 loop is CASSRIGGVRSPLHF. In DNA form, the CDR3 reads TGTGCCAGCAGCCGCATTGGGGGGGTAAGGTCACCCCTCCACTTT.

The rearrangement links TRBV10-3 to TRBJ1-5; 11 bases are a match to TRBD1. The CDR3 consists of 17 residues. J was trimmed by 11 bases and V by 0 bases; bases with no gene match: 12. Germline V gives CDR1 ENHRY, CDR2 SYGVKD. CDR3 nucleotide sequence: TGTGCCATCAGTGAGTCGAAGGACAGGGGGCGCCTAGCGGCCCAGCATTTT. Amino acids: CAISESKDRGRLAAQHF.

The J gene is TRBJ2-1, the V gene TRBV2; D is perhaps TRBD2 (6 bases). The CDR3 is 15 residues long. V was clipped by 1 base and J by 7 bases, with 14 bases between them. Germline V CDR1 and CDR2: SNHLY, FYNNEI. CDR3 sequence: CASSEGWRGRNEQFF. CDR3 nucleotides: TGTGCCAGCAGTGAAGGCTGGCGGGGAAGGAATGAGCAGTTCTTC. The full variable domain, rest sourced from reference TRBV2 and TRBJ2-1, is EPEVTQTPSHQVTQMGQEVILRCVPISNHLYFYWYRQILGQKVEFLVSFYNNEISEKSEIFDDQFSVERPDGSNFTLKIRSTKLEDSAMYFCASSEGWRGRNEQFFGPGTRLTVL.

The CDR3 here is CASSPLQDTIYF. The CDR3 DNA sequence: TGTGCCAGCTCACCACTTCAGGACACCATATATTTT. This chain joins TRBV18 and TRBJ1-3; D unclear. Germline V gives CDR1 KGHSH, CDR2 LQKENI. The CDR3 sequence is 12 residues long. V was shortened by 1 base and J by 8 bases, with 6 bases between the two germline ends.

The V and J genes are TRBV4-1 and TRBJ2-7; TRBD1 is a possible D gene (5 bases). Looked up from germline, CDR1 is MGHRA and CDR2 is YSYEKL. The CDR3 is 14 residues long. V was trimmed by 4 bases and J by 1 base, leaving 11 bases between them. The CDR3 bases are TGCGCCAGCAGCCGCCCAGGGATTTCCTACGAGCAGTACTTC. It translates to CASSRPGISYEQYF.

The chain uses TRBV3-1 (or the pseudogene TRBV3-2) and TRBJ2-7; 10 nucleotides match TRBD1. This CDR3 is 15 amino acids long. V trimming: 1 base; J trimming: 6 bases; junction bases outside the gene matches: 6. CDR1 LGHDT and CDR2 YNNKEL come from the germline V gene (reference sequence). The DNA of the CDR3 is TGTGCCAGCAGCCAAGCAAGGACAGGGGGATCCGAGCAGTACTTC. Protein: CASSQARTGGSEQYF.

The CDR3: CASSQSGGPQETQYF. CDR3 DNA: TGTGCCAGCAGCCAAAGCGGGGGCCCCCAAGAGACCCAGTACTTC. The gene calls are TRBV4-2 and TRBJ2-5, with 8 bases identical to TRBD2. From germline, CDR1 is LGHNA and CDR2 YNFKEQ. The CDR3 is 15 residues long. J gave up 1 base and V 2 bases, and 3 bases lay outside the gene matches.

The chain couples TRBV10-3 to TRBJ2-3, with D possibly matching TRBD1 (5 bases). In germline, CDR1 is ENHRY, CDR2 SYGVKD. The CDR3 runs to 13 residues. Trimming removed 7 bases from V and 1 base from J, with 9 bases in between. The CDR3 sequence is CAITLTGTDTQYF. DNA of the CDR3: TGTGCCATCACCCTGACAGGCACAGATACGCAGTATTTT.

The genes are TRBV9 and TRBJ2-7, with 7 bases aligning to TRBD1. The CDR3 length is 12 residues. Germline V CDR1 and CDR2: SGDLS, YYNGEE. V gave up 3 bases and J gave up 3 bases; unmatched junction bases: 0. CDR3 sequence reads: CASSAGGYEQYF. The CDR3 DNA follows: TGTGCCAGCAGCGCAGGGGGCTACGAGCAGTACTTC.

V usage is TRBV5-1 and J usage is TRBJ1-1, with a weak D call TRBD1 (6 bases). V was clipped by 7 bases and J by 0 bases, with 10 bases between them. This CDR3 contains 13 residues. Germline V lookup: CDR1 SGHRS, CDR2 YFSETQ. CDR3 region: CASGGQMNTEAFF. In DNA form, the CDR3 reads TGCGCCAGCGGAGGACAGATGAACACTGAAGCTTTCTTT.

The chain is built from TRBV11-2 and TRBJ2-3; 7 bases line up with TRBD2. There are 14 residues in the CDR3. V lost 1 base, J lost 5 bases, and 3 bases stayed unmatched. Per germline, CDR1 SGHAT and CDR2 FQNNGV. The CDR3 protein is CASSLVSGGDTQYF. CDR3 nucleotides: TGTGCCAGCAGCTTAGTTTCGGGGGGAGATACGCAGTATTTT.

The rearrangement links TRBV21-1 to TRBJ2-2; TRBD2 is taken as the D call from the table, unchecked against the DNA. TRBV21-1 is flagged as a pseudogene. CDR3 length: 13 amino acids. CDR3 residues: CARDHEGAGELFF. The CDR3 nucleotides read TGTGCCAGGGACCATGAGGGCGCCGGGGAGCTGTTTTTT.

The V gene is TRBV13, the J gene TRBJ2-3, with 13 bases matching TRBD2. Unmatched junction bases numbered 10, after V lost 5 bases and J lost 2 bases. The germline gives CDR1 PRHDT, CDR2 FYEKMQ (reference sequence). The CDR3 length is 18 residues. The CDR3 here is CASSKGLAGPVVTDTQYF. The CDR3 DNA is TGTGCCAGCAGCAAGGGACTAGCGGGGCCCGTCGTCACAGATACGCAGTATTTT.

The genes are TRBV19 and TRBJ1-5; D not certain. This CDR3 contains 14 residues. Germline V lookup: CDR1 LNHDA, CDR2 SQIVND (reference sequence). The V end was cut by 8 bases, the J end by 3 bases, with 14 bases between. The CDR3 sequence: CASQPRQPNQPQHF. The CDR3 DNA reads as TGTGCCAGTCAACCGAGGCAGCCCAATCAGCCCCAGCATTTT.

The chain's CDR3 is CASSMGAYPFNQQFF. CDR3 in DNA: TGTGCCAGTAGTATGGGCGCGTACCCCTTTAACCAGCAGTTCTTC. This chain links TRBV19 with TRBJ2-1; no clear D gene. Germline lookup yields CDR1 LNHDA and CDR2 SQIVND (reference sequence). This CDR3 has 15 amino acids. V lost 3 bases, J lost 11 bases, and 20 bases lay in between.

The chain joins TRBV20-1 to TRBJ2-7; no definite D call. This CDR3 region has 10 residues. The germline V and J ends were trimmed by 7 bases and 0 bases, with 4 bases remaining between them. The germline V gene has CDR1 DFQATT and CDR2 SNEGSKA (reference sequence). This chain's CDR3 is CSVNSYEQYF. The CDR3 nucleotides read TGCAGTGTAAACTCCTACGAGCAGTACTTC.

The count of this clone is one. V usage is TRBV6-1 and J usage is TRBJ1-4, with a weak D call TRBD1 (5 bases). Trimming stripped 1 base from V and 10 bases from J, with 22 bases between. CDR1 and CDR2 from the germline V gene are MNHNS and SASEGT. This CDR3 region has 17 residues. CDR3 DNA: TGTGCCAGCAGTGAAGTAATTAAGGGGCCAGATCTCGGAAAACTGTTTTTT. This encodes CASSEVIKGPDLGKLFF.

This chain uses TRBV25-1 with TRBJ2-1, with 10 positions matching TRBD2. Trimming took 4 bases from V and 4 from J; bases not matched to a gene: 4. Per the germline V gene, CDR1 is MGHDK and CDR2 is SYGVNS. The CDR3 sequence is 15 residues long. The CDR3 region is CASSALAGRYNEQFF. Here the CDR3 DNA reads TGTGCCAGCAGTGCACTAGCGGGGAGATACAATGAGCAGTTCTTC.

The rearrangement uses TRBV7-2 and TRBJ2-3; tentative D call: TRBD2 (5 bases). This CDR3 spans 15 amino acids. Germline V gene data show CDR1 as SGHTA and CDR2 as FQGNSA. Trimming stripped 5 bases from V and 2 bases from J, with 14 bases between. The CDR3 region is CASSLGGGFTDTQYF. The CDR3 DNA reads TGTGCCAGCAGCCTCGGCGGCGGGTTCACAGATACGCAGTATTTT. The entire variable domain, with the rest obtained from reference TRBV7-2 and TRBJ2-3, is as follows: GAGVSQSPSNKVTEKGKDVELRCDPISGHTALYWYRQSLGQGLEFLIYFQGNSAPDKSGLPSDRFSAERTGGSVSTLTIQRTQQEDSAVYLCASSLGGGFTDTQYFGPGTRLTVL.

The J gene is TRBJ2-2, the V gene TRBV5-1, with 10 bases identical to TRBD2. CDR1 SGHRS and CDR2 YFSETQ come from the germline V gene. The CDR3 is 15 residues long. Trimming at V came to 7 bases and at J to 7 bases, leaving 10 bases not matched to a gene. The CDR3 DNA reads as TGCGCCAGCTCCACAGCGGGGGGGCCGATCGGGGAGCTGTTTTTT. Its translation: CASSTAGGPIGELFF.

The rearrangement uses TRBV4-3 and TRBJ1-5, with D uncertain. Deletions cut 0 bases from V and 5 bases from J, with 11 bases between. There are 15 residues in the CDR3. Germline V gives CDR1 LGHNA, CDR2 YSLEER. CDR3: CASSQEGGGDQPQHF. CDR3 coding DNA: TGCGCCAGCAGCCAAGAAGGAGGCGGGGATCAGCCCCAGCATTTT.

V and J are TRBV7-9 and TRBJ1-5; 7 nucleotides line up with TRBD1. The CDR3 is made up of 15 amino acids. CDR1 and CDR2 from the germline V gene are SEHNR and FQNEAQ (reference sequence). With 4 bases clipped from V and 1 base from J, the junction kept 4 bases outside the gene matches. The CDR3 sequence is CASSWGQSSNQPQHF. The CDR3, as DNA: TGTGCCAGCAGCTGGGGACAGAGCAGCAATCAGCCCCAGCATTTT.

The CDR3 DNA sequence: TGTGCCAGCAGCCCCGGGGGGCTGAACACTGAAGCTTTCTTT. It codes for CASSPGGLNTEAFF. The V call is TRBV7-8, the J call TRBJ1-1; perhaps TRBD1 as D (6 bases). The CDR3 totals 14 residues. From germline, CDR1 is SGHVS and CDR2 FQNEAQ. V lost 5 bases to trimming and J lost 0 bases, with 10 bases between them. The entire variable domain, with the rest obtained from reference TRBV7-8 and TRBJ1-1, is as follows: GAGVSQSPRYKVAKRGQDVALRCDPISGHVSLFWYQQALGQGPEFLTYFQNEAQLDKSGLPSDRFFAERPEGSVSTLKIQRTQQEDSAVYLCASSPGGLNTEAFFGQGTRLTVV.

The chain recombines TRBV6-5 with TRBJ1-2, with a possible D match to TRBD1 (5 bases). This CDR3 has 14 residues. Per the germline V gene, CDR1 is MNHEY and CDR2 is SVGAGI. V lost 0 bases, J lost 4 bases, and 9 bases lay in between. CDR3 coding DNA: TGTGCCAGCAGTTACTCGAGCGGGGCCTATGGCTACACCTTC. Protein: CASSYSSGAYGYTF.

This clone was detected only once. The chain couples TRBV30 to TRBJ2-7; TRBD1 agrees at 7 bases. The CDR3 is 13 residues long. In germline, CDR1 is GTSNPN, CDR2 SVGIG (reference sequence). Trimming cost V 7 bases and J 0 bases; bases outside gene matches: 6. The CDR3: CASSGTDSYEQYF. CDR3 coding DNA: TGTGCCTCATCCGGGACAGACTCCTACGAGCAGTACTTC.

This clone was observed once. The V call is TRBV4-1, the J call TRBJ1-2, with 7 bases that match TRBD1. The CDR3 consists of 14 residues. CDR1 and CDR2 (germline): MGHRA, YSYEKL. V lost 3 bases to trimming and J lost 5 bases; unmatched junction nucleotides: 6. CDR3 sequence reads: CASSQIQGWYGYTF. CDR3 bases: TGCGCCAGCAGCCAGATACAGGGGTGGTATGGCTACACCTTC.

The V call is TRBV9, the J call TRBJ2-3; 11 bases fit TRBD2. Germline V gives CDR1 SGDLS, CDR2 YYNGEE. V lost 4 bases and J lost 0; bases outside the gene matches: 4. CDR3 length: 16 residues. The CDR3 loop reads CASSQTSGDSTDTQYF. Written as DNA, the CDR3 is TGTGCCAGCAGCCAGACTAGCGGGGATAGCACAGATACGCAGTATTTT.

This clone was recorded a few times. The gene calls are TRBV18 and TRBJ2-2; TRBD1 aligns across 10 bases. Germline assignment: CDR1 KGHSH and CDR2 LQKENI. The CDR3 spans 17 residues. The V segment lost 2 bases and the J segment 3 bases; nucleotides outside the gene matches: 6. The CDR3 DNA sequence: TGTGCCAGCTCACCAATAGACAGGGGGCTGGACACCGGGGAGCTGTTTTTT. It yields the protein CASSPIDRGLDTGELFF.

The chain carries TRBV10-3 and TRBJ2-2; 8 nucleotides agree with TRBD1. This CDR3 contains 13 residues. The ends lost 3 bases at V and 9 bases at J; junction bases unmatched: 3. From germline, CDR1 is ENHRY and CDR2 SYGVKD. The CDR3 DNA reads TGTGCCATCAGTGATTCAGGGGGCCGGGAGCTGTTTTTT. It yields the protein CAISDSGGRELFF.

V is TRBV6-1 and J is TRBJ1-5; tentatively, D is TRBD1 (6 bases). The germline V gene encodes CDR1 MNHNS and CDR2 SASEGT. This CDR3 is built from 18 residues. The ends were cut back, 1 base at V and 4 bases at J, with 20 bases in the middle. CDR3 sequence reads: CASSEGRPGAARNQPQHF. The DNA of the CDR3 is TGTGCCAGCAGTGAAGGCAGGCCAGGGGCAGCTCGGAATCAGCCCCAGCATTTT.